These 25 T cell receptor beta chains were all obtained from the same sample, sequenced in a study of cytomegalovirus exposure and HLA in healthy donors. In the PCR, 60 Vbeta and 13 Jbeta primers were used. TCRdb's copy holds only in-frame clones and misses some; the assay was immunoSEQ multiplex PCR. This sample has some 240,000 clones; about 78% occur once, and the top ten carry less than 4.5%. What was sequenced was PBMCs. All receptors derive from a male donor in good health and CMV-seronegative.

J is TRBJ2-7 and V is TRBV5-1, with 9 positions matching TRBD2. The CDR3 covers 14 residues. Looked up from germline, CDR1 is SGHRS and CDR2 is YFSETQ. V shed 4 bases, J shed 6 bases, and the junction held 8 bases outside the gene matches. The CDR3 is CASSRTSEGSEQYF. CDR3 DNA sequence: TGCGCCAGCAGCCGGACTAGCGAAGGTTCCGAGCAGTACTTC.

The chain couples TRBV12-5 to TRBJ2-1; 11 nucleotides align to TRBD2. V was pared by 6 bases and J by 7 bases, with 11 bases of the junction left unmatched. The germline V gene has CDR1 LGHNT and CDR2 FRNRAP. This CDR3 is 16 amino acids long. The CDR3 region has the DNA TGTGCTAGTGGCCTCGATAGCGGGGGGGTGGGGAATGAGCAGTTCTTC. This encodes CASGLDSGGVGNEQFF.

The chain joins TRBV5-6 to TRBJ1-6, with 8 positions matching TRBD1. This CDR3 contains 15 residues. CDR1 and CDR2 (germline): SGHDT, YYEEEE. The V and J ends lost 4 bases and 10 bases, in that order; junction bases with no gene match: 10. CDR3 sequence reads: CASSRDRGGNSPLHF. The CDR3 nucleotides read TGTGCCAGCAGCCGCGACAGGGGCGGTAACTCACCCCTCCACTTT.

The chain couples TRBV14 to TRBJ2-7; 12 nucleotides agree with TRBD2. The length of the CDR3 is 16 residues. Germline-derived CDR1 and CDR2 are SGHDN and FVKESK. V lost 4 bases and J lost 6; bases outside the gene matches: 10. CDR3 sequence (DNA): TGTGCCAGCAGCCCATCTAGCGGGAGGGCCCGGGGCGAGCAGTACTTC. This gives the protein CASSPSSGRARGEQYF.

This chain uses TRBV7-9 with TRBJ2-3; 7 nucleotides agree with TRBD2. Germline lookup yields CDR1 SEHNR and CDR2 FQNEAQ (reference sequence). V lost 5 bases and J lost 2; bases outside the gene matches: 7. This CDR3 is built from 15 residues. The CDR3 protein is CASSKGAGSTDTQYF. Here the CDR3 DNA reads TGTGCCAGCAGCAAAGGAGCGGGATCCACAGATACGCAGTATTTT.

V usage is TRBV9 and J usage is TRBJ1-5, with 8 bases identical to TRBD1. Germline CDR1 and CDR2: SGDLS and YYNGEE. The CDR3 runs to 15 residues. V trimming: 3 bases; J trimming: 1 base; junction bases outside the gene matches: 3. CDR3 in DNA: TGTGCCAGCAGCGCGACAGGGGCGAGCAATCAGCCCCAGCATTTT. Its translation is CASSATGASNQPQHF.

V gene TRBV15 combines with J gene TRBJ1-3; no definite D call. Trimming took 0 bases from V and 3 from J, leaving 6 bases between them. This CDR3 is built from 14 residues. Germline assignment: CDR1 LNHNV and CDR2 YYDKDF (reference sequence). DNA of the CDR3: TGTGCCACCAGCAGAGACCAGGTTGGAAACACCATATATTTT. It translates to CATSRDQVGNTIYF.

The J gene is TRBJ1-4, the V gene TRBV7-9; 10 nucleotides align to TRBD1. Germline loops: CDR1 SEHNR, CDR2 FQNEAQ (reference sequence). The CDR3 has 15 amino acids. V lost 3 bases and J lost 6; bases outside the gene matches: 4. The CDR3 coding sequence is TGTGCCAGCAGCTTTTCCGGGACAGGGGATGAAAAACTGTTTTTT. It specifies CASSFSGTGDEKLFF.

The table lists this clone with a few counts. DNA for the CDR3: TGTGCCAGCAGCTTGAACCCCCGACAGAGCTATGGCTACACCTTC. This translates into CASSLNPRQSYGYTF. The chain couples TRBV7-2 to TRBJ1-2, with D possibly being TRBD1 (5 bases). Looked up from germline, CDR1 is SGHTA and CDR2 is FQGNSA. CDR3 length: 15 amino acids. V lost 3 bases to trimming and J lost 4 bases, with 15 bases between them.

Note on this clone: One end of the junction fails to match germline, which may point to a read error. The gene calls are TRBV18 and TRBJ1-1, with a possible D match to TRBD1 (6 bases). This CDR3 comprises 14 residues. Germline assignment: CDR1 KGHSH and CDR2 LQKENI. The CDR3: CASSPQGLNTEAFF. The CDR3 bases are TGTGCCAGCTCTCCCCAGGGGCTGAATACTGAAGCTTTCTTT.

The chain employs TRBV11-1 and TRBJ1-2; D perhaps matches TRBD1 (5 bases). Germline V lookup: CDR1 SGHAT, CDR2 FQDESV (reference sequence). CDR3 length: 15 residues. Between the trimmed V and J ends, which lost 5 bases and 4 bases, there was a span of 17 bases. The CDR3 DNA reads TGTGCCAGCAGCGGTACGGCAGGGCTTCCCTATGGCTACACCTTC. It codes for CASSGTAGLPYGYTF.

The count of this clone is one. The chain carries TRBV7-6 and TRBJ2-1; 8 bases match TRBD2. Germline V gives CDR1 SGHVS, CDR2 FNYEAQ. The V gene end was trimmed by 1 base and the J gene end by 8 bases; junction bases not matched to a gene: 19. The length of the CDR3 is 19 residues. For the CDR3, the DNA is TGTGCCAGCAGCTTAGGCCTGAGTAGCGGGATAATCATTGTGGATGAGCAGTTCTTC. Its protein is CASSLGLSSGIIIVDEQFF.

The CDR3 sequence is CASSYQGSGANVLTF. The CDR3 nucleotides read TGTGCCAGCAGTTATCAGGGTTCTGGGGCCAACGTCCTGACTTTC. The chain recombines TRBV27 with TRBJ2-6; D perhaps matches TRBD1 (5 bases). The CDR3 totals 15 residues. Per the germline V gene, CDR1 is MNHEY and CDR2 is SMNVEV (reference sequence). Trimming took off 4 bases at V and 1 base at J, with 8 bases between the two ends.

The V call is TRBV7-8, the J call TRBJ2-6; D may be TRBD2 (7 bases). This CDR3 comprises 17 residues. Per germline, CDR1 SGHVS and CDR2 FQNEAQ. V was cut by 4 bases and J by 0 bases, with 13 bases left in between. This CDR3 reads CASSSGGLSSGANVLTF. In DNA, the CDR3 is TGTGCCAGCAGCTCCGGGGGGCTCAGCTCTGGGGCCAACGTCCTGACTTTC.

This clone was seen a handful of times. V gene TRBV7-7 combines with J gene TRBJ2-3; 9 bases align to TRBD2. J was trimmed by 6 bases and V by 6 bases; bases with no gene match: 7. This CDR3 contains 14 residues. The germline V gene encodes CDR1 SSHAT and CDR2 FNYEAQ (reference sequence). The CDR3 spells CASSSGLAGDTQYF. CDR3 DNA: TGTGCCAGCAGTTCGGGACTAGCAGGGGATACGCAGTATTTT.

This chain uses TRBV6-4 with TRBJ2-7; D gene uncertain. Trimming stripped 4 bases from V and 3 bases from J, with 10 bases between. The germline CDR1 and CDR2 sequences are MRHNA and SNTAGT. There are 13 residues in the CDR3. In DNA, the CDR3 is TGTGCCAGCAGTGGGTCAGGTTACTACGAGCAGTACTTC. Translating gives CASSGSGYYEQYF.

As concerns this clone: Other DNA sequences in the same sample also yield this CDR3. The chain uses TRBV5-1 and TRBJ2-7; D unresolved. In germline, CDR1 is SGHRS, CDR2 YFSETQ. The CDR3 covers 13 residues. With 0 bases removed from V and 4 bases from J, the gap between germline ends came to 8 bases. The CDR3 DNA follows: TGCGCCAGCAGCTTGGAAGGAGTTTACGAGCAGTACTTC. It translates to CASSLEGVYEQYF.

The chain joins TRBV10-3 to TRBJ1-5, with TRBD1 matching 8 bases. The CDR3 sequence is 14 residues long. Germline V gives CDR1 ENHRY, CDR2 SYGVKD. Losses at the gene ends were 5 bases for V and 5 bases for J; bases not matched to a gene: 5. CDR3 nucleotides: TGTGCCATCAGTTCGACAGGGGCGTATCAGCCCCAGCATTTT. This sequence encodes CAISSTGAYQPQHF.

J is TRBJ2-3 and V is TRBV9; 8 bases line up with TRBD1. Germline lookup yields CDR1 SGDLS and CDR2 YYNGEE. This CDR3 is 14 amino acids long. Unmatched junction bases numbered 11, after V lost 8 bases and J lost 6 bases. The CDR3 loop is CASMGGQDGDTQYF. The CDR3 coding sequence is TGTGCCAGTATGGGGGGACAGGATGGGGATACGCAGTATTTT.

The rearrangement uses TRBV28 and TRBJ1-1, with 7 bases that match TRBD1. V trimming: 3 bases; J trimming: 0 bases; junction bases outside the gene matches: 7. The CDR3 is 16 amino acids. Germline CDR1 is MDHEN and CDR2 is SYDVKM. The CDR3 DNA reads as TGTGCCAGCAGTTTGGGAACAGGGGCTATGAACACTGAAGCTTTCTTT. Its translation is CASSLGTGAMNTEAFF.

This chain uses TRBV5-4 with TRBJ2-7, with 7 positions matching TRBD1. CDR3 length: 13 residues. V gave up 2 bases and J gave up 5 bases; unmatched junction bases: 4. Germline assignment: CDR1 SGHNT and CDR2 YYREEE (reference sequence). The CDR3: CASSFDRAHEQYF. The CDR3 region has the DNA TGTGCCAGCAGCTTCGACAGGGCCCACGAGCAGTACTTC.

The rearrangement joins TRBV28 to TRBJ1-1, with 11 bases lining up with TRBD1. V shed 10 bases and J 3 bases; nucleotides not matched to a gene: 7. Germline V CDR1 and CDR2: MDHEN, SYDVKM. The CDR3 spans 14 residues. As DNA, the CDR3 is TGTGCCACCAAACGGACAGGGGGCTACACTGAAGCTTTCTTT. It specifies CATKRTGGYTEAFF.

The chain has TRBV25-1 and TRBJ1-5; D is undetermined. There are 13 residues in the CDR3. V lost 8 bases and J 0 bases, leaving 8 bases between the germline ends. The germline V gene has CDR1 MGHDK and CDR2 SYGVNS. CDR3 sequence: CASGFHSNQPQHF. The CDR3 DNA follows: TGTGCCAGCGGCTTTCATAGCAATCAGCCCCAGCATTTT. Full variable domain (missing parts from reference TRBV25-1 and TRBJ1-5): EADIYQTPRYLVIGTGKKITLECSQTMGHDKMYWYQQDPGMELHLIHYSYGVNSTEKGDLSSESTVSRIRTEHFPLTLESARPSHTSQYLCASGFHSNQPQHFGDGTRLSIL.

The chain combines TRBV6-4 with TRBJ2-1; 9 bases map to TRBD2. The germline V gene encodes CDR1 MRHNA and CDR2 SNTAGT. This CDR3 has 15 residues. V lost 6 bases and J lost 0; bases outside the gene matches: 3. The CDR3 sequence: CASSTSGFSYNEQFF. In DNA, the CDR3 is TGTGCCAGCAGCACTAGCGGGTTCTCCTACAATGAGCAGTTCTTC.

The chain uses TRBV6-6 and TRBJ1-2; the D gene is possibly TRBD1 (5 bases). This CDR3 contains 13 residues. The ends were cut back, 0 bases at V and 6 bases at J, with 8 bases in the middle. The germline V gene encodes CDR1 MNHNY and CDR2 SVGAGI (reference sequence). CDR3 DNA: TGTGCCAGCAGTTACTCGAAGACAGATGGCTACACCTTC. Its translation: CASSYSKTDGYTF.